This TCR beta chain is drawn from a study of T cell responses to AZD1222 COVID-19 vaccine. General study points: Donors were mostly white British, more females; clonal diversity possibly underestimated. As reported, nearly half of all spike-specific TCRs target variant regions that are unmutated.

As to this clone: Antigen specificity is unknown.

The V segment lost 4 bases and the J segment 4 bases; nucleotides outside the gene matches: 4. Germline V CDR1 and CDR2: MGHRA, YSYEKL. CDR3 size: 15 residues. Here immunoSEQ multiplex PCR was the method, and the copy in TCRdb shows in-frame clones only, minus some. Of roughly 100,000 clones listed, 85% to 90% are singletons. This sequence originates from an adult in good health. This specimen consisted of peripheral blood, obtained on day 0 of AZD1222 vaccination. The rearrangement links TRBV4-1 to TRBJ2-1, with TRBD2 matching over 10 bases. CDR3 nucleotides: TGCGCCAGCAGCCCCACTAGCGGGGAATACAATGAGCAGTTCTTC. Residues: CASSPTSGEYNEQFF.